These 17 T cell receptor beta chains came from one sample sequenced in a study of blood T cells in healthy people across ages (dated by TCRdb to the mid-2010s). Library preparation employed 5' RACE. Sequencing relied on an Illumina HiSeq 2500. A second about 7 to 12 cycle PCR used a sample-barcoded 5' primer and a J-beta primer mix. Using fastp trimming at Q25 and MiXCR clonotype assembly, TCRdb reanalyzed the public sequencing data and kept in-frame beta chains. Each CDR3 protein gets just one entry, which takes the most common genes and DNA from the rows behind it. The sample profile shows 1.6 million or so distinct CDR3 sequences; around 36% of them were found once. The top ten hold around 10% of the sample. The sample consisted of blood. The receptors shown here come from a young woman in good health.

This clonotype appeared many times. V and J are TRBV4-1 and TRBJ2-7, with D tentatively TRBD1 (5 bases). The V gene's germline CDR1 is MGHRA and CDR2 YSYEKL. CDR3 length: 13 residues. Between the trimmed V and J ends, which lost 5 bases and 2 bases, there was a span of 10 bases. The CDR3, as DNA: TGCGCCAGCAGCGTAGTAGGGGCCTACGAGCAGTACTTC. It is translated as CASSVVGAYEQYF.

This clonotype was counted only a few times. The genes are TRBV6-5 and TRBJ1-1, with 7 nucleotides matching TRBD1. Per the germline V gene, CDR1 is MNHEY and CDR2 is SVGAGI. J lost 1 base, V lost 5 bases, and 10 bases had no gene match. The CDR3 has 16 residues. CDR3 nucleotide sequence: TGTGCCAGCAGTCACCGGACAGGTGGGCAGAACACTGAAGCTTTCTTT. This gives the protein CASSHRTGGQNTEAFF.

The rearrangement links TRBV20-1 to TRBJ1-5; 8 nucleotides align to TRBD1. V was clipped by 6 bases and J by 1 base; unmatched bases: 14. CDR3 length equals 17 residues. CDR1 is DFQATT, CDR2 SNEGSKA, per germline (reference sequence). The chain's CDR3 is CSARRRTGPLSNQPQHF. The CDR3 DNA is TGCAGTGCCAGACGGCGGACAGGGCCGTTAAGCAATCAGCCCCAGCATTTT.

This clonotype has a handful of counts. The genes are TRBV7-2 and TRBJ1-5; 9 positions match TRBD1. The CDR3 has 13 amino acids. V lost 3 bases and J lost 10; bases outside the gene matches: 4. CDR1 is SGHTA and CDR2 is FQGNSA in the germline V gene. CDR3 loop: CASSFRTGDPQHF. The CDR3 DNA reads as TGTGCCAGCAGCTTCCGGACAGGGGATCCCCAGCATTTT.

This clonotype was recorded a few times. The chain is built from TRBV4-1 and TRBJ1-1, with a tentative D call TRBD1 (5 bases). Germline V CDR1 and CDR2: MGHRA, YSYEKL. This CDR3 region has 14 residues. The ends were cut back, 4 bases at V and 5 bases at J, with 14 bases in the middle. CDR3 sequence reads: CASSRDAGTTEAFF. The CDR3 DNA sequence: TGCGCCAGCAGCCGAGATGCCGGGACGACTGAAGCTTTCTTT.

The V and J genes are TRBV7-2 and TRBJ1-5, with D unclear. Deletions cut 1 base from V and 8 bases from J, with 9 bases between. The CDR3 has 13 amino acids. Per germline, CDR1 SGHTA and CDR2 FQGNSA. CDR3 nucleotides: TGTGCCAGCAGCTTAGGAGGTATTGAGCCCCAGCATTTT. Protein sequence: CASSLGGIEPQHF.

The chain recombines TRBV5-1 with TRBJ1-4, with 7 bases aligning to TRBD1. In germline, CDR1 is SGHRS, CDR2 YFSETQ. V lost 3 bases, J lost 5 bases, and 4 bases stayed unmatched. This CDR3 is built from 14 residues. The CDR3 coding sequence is TGCGCCAGCAGCTCCGAGACAGGGAATGAAAAACTGTTTTTT. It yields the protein CASSSETGNEKLFF.

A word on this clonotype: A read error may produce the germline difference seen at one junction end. The CDR3 region has the DNA TGTGCCAGCAGCTTAGTCGGGGCAAGCTCCTACAATGGGCAGTTCTTC. Translating gives CASSLVGASSYNGQFF. This chain uses TRBV7-2 with TRBJ2-1, with D perhaps matching TRBD1 or TRBD2 (5 bases each). The CDR3 runs to 16 residues. Germline CDR1 and CDR2: SGHTA and FQGNSA.

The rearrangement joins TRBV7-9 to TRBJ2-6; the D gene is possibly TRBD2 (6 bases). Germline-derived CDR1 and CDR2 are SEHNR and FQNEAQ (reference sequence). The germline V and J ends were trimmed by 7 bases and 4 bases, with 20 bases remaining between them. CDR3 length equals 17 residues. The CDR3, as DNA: TGTGCCAGCATCCCGGGGAGGAGGGTATCGGGGGCCAACGTCCTGACTTTC. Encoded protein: CASIPGRRVSGANVLTF.

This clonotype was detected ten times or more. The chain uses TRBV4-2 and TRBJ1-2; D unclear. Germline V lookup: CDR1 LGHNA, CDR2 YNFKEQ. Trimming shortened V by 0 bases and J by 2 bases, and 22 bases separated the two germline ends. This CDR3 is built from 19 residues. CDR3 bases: TGTGCCAGCAGCCAAGATTTAACAAGCGGATCGACAATGAACTATGGCTACACCTTC. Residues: CASSQDLTSGSTMNYGYTF.

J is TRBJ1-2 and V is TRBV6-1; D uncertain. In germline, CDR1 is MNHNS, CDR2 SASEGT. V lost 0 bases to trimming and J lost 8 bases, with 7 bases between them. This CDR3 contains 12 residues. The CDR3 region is CASSEAGRGYTF. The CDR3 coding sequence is TGTGCCAGCAGTGAAGCCGGCCGGGGCTACACCTTC.

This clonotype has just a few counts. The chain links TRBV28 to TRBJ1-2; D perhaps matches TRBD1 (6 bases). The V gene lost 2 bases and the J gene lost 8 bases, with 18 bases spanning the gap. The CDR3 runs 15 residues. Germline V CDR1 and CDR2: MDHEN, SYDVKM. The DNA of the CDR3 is TGTGCCAGCAGTTTAGCAGGGGCGCAGGATGGGGGCTACACCTTC. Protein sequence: CASSLAGAQDGGYTF.

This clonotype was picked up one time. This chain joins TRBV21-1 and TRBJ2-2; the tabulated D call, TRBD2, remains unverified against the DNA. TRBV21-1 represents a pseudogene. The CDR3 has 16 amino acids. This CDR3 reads CASSKVWAGLAGELFF. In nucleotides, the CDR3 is TGTGCCAGCAGCAAAGTTTGGGCGGGACTAGCCGGGGAGCTGTTTTTT.

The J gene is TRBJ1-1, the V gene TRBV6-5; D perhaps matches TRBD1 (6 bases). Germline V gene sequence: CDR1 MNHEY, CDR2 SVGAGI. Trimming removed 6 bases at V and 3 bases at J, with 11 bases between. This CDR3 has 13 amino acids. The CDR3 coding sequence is TGTGCCAGCAGACGGGACACTTACACTGAAGCTTTCTTT. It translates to CASRRDTYTEAFF.

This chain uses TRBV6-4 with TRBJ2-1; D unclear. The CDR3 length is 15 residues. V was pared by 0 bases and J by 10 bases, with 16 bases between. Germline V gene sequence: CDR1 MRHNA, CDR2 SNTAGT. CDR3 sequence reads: CASSDSSQNLQEQFF. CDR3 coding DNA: TGTGCCAGCAGTGACTCCTCGCAAAATCTGCAAGAGCAGTTCTTC.

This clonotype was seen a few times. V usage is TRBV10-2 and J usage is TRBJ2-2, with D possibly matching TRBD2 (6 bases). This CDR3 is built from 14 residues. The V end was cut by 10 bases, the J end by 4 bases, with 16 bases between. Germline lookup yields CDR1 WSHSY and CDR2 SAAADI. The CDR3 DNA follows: TGCGCCACCATTGGGACTTTGGGCACCGGGGAGCTGTTTTTT. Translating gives CATIGTLGTGELFF.

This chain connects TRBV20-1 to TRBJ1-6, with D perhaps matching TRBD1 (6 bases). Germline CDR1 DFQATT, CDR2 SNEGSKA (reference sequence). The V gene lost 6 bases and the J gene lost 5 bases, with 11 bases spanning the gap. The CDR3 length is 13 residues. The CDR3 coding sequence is TGCAGTGCAAACAGGGACCATAATTCACCCCTCCACTTT. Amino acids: CSANRDHNSPLHF.